The text below deals with one TCR beta chain. Sequencing used immunoSEQ multiplex PCR; TCRdb keeps in-frame clones, though not all of them. The sample has around 290,000 clones, 89% seen once; the top ten hold 1.7%. This entry comes from a study of blood T cell repertoires in COVID-19. Study overall: The samples span acute and convalescent COVID-19 from the United States, Italy and Spain.

From germline, CDR1 is LNHDA and CDR2 SQIVND (reference sequence). V dropped 6 bases and J dropped 3 bases, with 8 bases sitting between them. The CDR3 covers 12 residues. The chain combines TRBV19 with TRBJ1-2; D uncertain. This TCR was sampled from a woman in her forties who had recovered from COVID-19. Sample: PBMCs or T cells enriched from blood (not recorded which). Here the CDR3 reads CASSYRDYGYTF. In nucleotides, the CDR3 is TGTGCCAGTAGCTACAGAGACTATGGCTACACCTTC.